This T cell receptor (beta chain) appears in the sequencing data of a study of CD8 T cells in Susac syndrome. Random hexamers served to reverse transcribe roughly 0.5 to 1 ug RNA. From the immunoSEQ multiplex PCR reads, TCRdb called clonotypes with MiXCR, one entry per CDR3 protein. This sample has 160,000 or so distinct CDR3 sequences, with around 96% found just once. The CDR3 runs 13 residues. Germline V lookup: CDR1 SEHNR, CDR2 FQNEAQ (reference sequence). Trimming took off 4 bases at V and 5 bases at J, with 11 bases between the two ends. This receptor was identified in a human donor with multiple sclerosis. The genes are TRBV7-9 and TRBJ1-2, with TRBD1 as a possible D gene (5 bases). Material for sequencing was CD8+ T cells from PBMCs. Here the CDR3 DNA reads TGTGCCAGCAGCTCCGCAGGGAAATATGGCTACACCTTC. It yields the protein CASSSAGKYGYTF.